This TCR beta chain was found in a study of blood T cell repertoires in COVID-19. Study information: From the United States, Italy and Spain came samples of acute and convalescent COVID-19.

This clone was recorded only once. The CDR3 covers 14 residues. Germline V gene sequence: CDR1 LGHDT, CDR2 YNNKEL (reference sequence). Trimming took 1 base from V and 11 from J, leaving 17 bases between them. Original processing notes: It was from reference gene primer amplification that nucleated cell counts were estimated. Sequencing used immunoSEQ multiplex PCR; TCRdb keeps in-frame clones, though not all of them. The V and J calls and the clone size are those of that table, but D and trimming were determined from the DNA. The data contain 200,000 to 250,000 clones, approximately 80% of them singletons. Seattle's cohort entered during active infection and was followed longitudinally.

The TCR sequence derives from a woman older than 75 with COVID-19, enrolled during active disease. This chain joins TRBV3-1 (or the pseudogene TRBV3-2) and TRBJ1-1; maybe TRBD1 (6 bases). Sequenced input: peripheral blood. The CDR3 DNA reads as TGTGCCAGCAGCCAAGTACCACCAGGGGCGCAGGCTTTCTTT. It encodes CASSQVPPGAQAFF.